The sequence of this T cell receptor beta chain was determined in a study of blood T cell repertoires in COVID-19. Seattle participants joined during active infection and were tracked over time. Germline CDR1 is SGHRS and CDR2 is YFSETQ. The CDR3 is made up of 14 amino acids. V lost 0 bases to trimming and J lost 2 bases, with 8 bases between them. In the original processing: From reference gene primer amplification, estimates of nucleated cell counts were derived. The data were produced by immunoSEQ multiplex PCR, yet TCRdb's version contains in-frame clones alone and is incomplete. V and J calls and clone size follow that table, whereas D and trimming were derived from the DNA. Of 250,000 to 300,000 clones listed, 88% were seen once; the top ten hold over 9%.

The clonotype comes from a woman in her twenties or thirties with COVID-19, enrolled during active disease. Sequencing was performed on peripheral blood. V gene TRBV5-1 combines with J gene TRBJ1-2; TRBD1 is a possible D gene (5 bases). The DNA of the CDR3 is TGCGCCAGCAGCTTGGGAACAGGAAACTATGGCTACACCTTC. This sequence encodes CASSLGTGNYGYTF. Drawing the rest from reference TRBV5-1 and TRBJ1-2, the complete variable domain is KAGVTQTPRYLIKTRGQQVTLSCSPISGHRSVSWYQQTPGQGLQFLFEYFSETQRNKGNFPGRFSGRQFSNSRSEMNVSTLELGDSALYLCASSLGTGNYGYTFGSGTRLTVV.